Below, 2 T cell receptor beta chains from the same sample are listed, as sequenced in a study of blood T cell repertoires in COVID-19. Sequenced by immunoSEQ multiplex PCR; TCRdb stores in-frame clones only, minus some. The table includes about 200,000 clones, around 85% detected once. Sequences were obtained from PBMCs or T cells enriched from blood (not recorded which). These TCRs come from a woman aged 40 to 49 with acute COVID-19.

The V and J genes are TRBV7-2 and TRBJ2-2; 7 positions match TRBD1. This CDR3 is 19 amino acids long. V lost 5 bases to trimming and J lost 5 bases; unmatched junction nucleotides: 20. The germline V gene has CDR1 SGHTA and CDR2 FQGNSA. The CDR3 DNA reads TGTGCCAGCAGCCGCGACAGGGTTGGTGGGAGAACCGGGACCGGGGAGCTGTTTTTT. Encoded protein: CASSRDRVGGRTGTGELFF.

CDR3 bases: TGTGCCAGCAGCTTAGAGTTAGCGCGCACAGATACGCAGTATTTT. This sequence encodes CASSLELARTDTQYF. V usage is TRBV7-9 and J usage is TRBJ2-3, with D perhaps matching TRBD2 (5 bases). Germline CDR1 SEHNR, CDR2 FQNEAQ (reference sequence). V shed 1 base and J shed 1 base, with 9 bases lying between them. The CDR3 is 15 residues long.